The clone carrying this T cell receptor (beta chain) has just a few counts. One entry per CDR3 protein results from TCRdb running MiXCR on the 5' RACE reads. The data show 600,000 to 750,000 distinct CDR3 sequences, 9% to 15% seen once. The sample originates from a study of T cells after yellow fever vaccination. CDR1 is SGHVS and CDR2 is FNYEAQ in the germline V gene. This CDR3 is 15 amino acids long. Trimming removed 1 base from V and 5 bases from J; junction bases left unmatched: 5. The TCR was taken from a man aged 30-40 years who received the YFV17D yellow fever vaccine. This material consisted of PBMCs, taken on the day of the yellow fever booster vaccination. The rearrangement uses TRBV7-6 and TRBJ2-3, with 8 bases aligning to TRBD2. The CDR3 loop reads CASSLDSGKVDTQYF. CDR3 DNA sequence: TGTGCCAGCAGCTTAGATAGCGGGAAGGTAGATACGCAGTATTTT.